The 23 T cell receptor beta chains reported below all come from one sample, sequenced in a study of blood T cell repertoires in COVID-19. Profiling relied on immunoSEQ multiplex PCR, and the TCRdb table lists in-frame clones only, not all of them. This sample yields tens of thousands of clones, of which roughly 89% are seen a single time; roughly 6.1% belongs to the top ten. Sequencing was done on a sample of peripheral blood. Receptors were obtained from a woman aged 45-59 years with acute or convalescent COVID-19.

V and J are TRBV28 and TRBJ1-5, with unresolved D. This CDR3 region has 15 residues. Trimming cost V 3 bases and J 7 bases, with 16 bases left between them. Germline-derived CDR1 and CDR2 are MDHEN and SYDVKM. The CDR3, as DNA: TGTGCCAGCAGTTTTGGAGGTCATCAATTACAGCCCCAGCATTTT. Translated: CASSFGGHQLQPQHF.

As regards this clone: Germline is not matched at one junction end, which may reflect a read error. This sequence joins TRBV7-7 and TRBJ2-5, with 9 bases aligning to TRBD2. The germline CDR1 and CDR2 sequences are SSHAT and FNYEAQ (reference sequence). The CDR3 has 15 residues. CDR3 loop: CASSRWGLASETQYF. The CDR3 bases are TGTGCTAGCAGCAGGTGGGGACTAGCTTCAGAGACCCAGTACTTC. The full variable domain, with the rest looked up from reference TRBV7-7 and TRBJ2-5, is GAGVSQSPRYKVTKRGQDVTLRCDPISSHATLYWYQQALGQGPEFLTYFNYEAQPDKSGLPSDRFSAERPEGSISTLTIQRTEQRDSAMYRCASSRWGLASETQYFGPGTRLLVL.

V usage is TRBV7-9 and J usage is TRBJ2-5; 9 bases match TRBD2. This CDR3 has 15 amino acids. With 5 bases clipped from V and 1 base from J, the junction kept 5 bases outside the gene matches. From germline, CDR1 is SEHNR and CDR2 FQNEAQ (reference sequence). The CDR3 sequence: CASSSSGGFQETQYF. CDR3 DNA: TGTGCCAGCAGCAGCAGCGGGGGGTTCCAAGAGACCCAGTACTTC.

V is TRBV6-6 and J is TRBJ1-1; D unclear. Germline assignment: CDR1 MNHNY and CDR2 SVGAGI (reference sequence). This CDR3 has 15 residues. Trimming took 0 bases from V and 4 from J, leaving 12 bases between them. The DNA of the CDR3 is TGTGCCAGCAGTTACTCGTCCAGGTTGGGCACTGAAGCTTTCTTT. The encoded protein is CASSYSSRLGTEAFF.

V is TRBV19 and J is TRBJ2-2; 11 bases map to TRBD2. Germline V gene sequence: CDR1 LNHDA, CDR2 SQIVND (reference sequence). The junction had 1 base not matched to a gene; V was cut back by 6 bases and J by 4 bases. The CDR3 runs to 14 residues. The CDR3 nucleotides are TGTGCCAGTAGGACTAGCGGGACCACCGGGGAGCTGTTTTTT. This encodes CASRTSGTTGELFF.

The chain has TRBV12-3 or TRBV12-4 and TRBJ1-1; D call uncertain. CDR3 length: 13 residues. Trimming cost V 4 bases and J 8 bases, with 14 bases left between them. CDR3 coding DNA: TGTGCCAGCAGTTCCAGTTTGGCCACGGAAGCTTTCTTT. Its protein is CASSSSLATEAFF.

The V call is TRBV2, the J call TRBJ1-1; D not resolved. The CDR3 loop spans 13 amino acids. The V gene's germline CDR1 is SNHLY and CDR2 FYNNEI. V lost 1 base, J lost 8 bases, and 11 bases lay in between. CDR3 sequence (DNA): TGTGCCAGCAGTGAAGAATCTCGGAGGGAAGCTTTCTTT. This translates into CASSEESRREAFF. Combining the CDR3 with reference TRBV2 and TRBJ1-1 gives the whole variable domain EPEVTQTPSHQVTQMGQEVILRCVPISNHLYFYWYRQILGQKVEFLVSFYNNEISEKSEIFDDQFSVERPDGSNFTLKIRSTKLEDSAMYFCASSEESRREAFFGQGTRLTVV.

J is TRBJ1-1 and V is TRBV29-1; 10 nucleotides align to TRBD1. V dropped 8 bases and J dropped 1; count of bases not matched to a gene: 10. CDR1 is SQVTM, CDR2 ANQGSEA, per germline. The CDR3 has 15 residues. For the CDR3, the DNA is TGCAGCACGTCCCGGACAGGGGGTGGGAACACTGAAGCTTTCTTT. This translates into CSTSRTGGGNTEAFF.

The chain has TRBV4-1 and TRBJ2-1, with 12 bases aligning to TRBD2. Germline V gene lookup returns CDR1 MGHRA and CDR2 YSYEKL. The V gene end was trimmed by 1 base and the J gene end by 10 bases; junction bases not matched to a gene: 5. This CDR3 spans 15 amino acids. CDR3 coding DNA: TGCGCCAGCAGCCAAGCTGCCACTAGCGGGGGGGAGCAGTTCTTC. As protein: CASSQAATSGGEQFF.

The J gene is TRBJ2-2, the V gene TRBV7-3, with D possibly matching TRBD1 (5 bases). The CDR3 contains 13 residues. Germline values: CDR1 SGHTA, CDR2 FQGTGA. V was trimmed by 2 bases and J by 5 bases, leaving 6 bases between them. The CDR3, as DNA: TGTGCCAGCAGCTTACAGGGAACCGGGGAGCTGTTTTTT. It translates to CASSLQGTGELFF.

A few counts support this clone. This chain joins TRBV6-5 and TRBJ2-7; no definite D call. Trimming shortened V by 2 bases and J by 0 bases, and 8 bases separated the two germline ends. The length of the CDR3 is 14 residues. Germline CDR1 MNHEY, CDR2 SVGAGI. CDR3 coding DNA: TGTGCCAGCAGTTACGTCGCGGACTCCTACGAGCAGTACTTC. It encodes CASSYVADSYEQYF.

J is TRBJ1-6 and V is TRBV6-1; TRBD1 matches 8 bases. The CDR3 runs to 16 residues. Germline trimming cut 4 bases from V and 9 bases from J; bases unmatched to any gene: 11. The germline V gene has CDR1 MNHNS and CDR2 SASEGT. The CDR3: CASSVMTGTGFSPLHF. The CDR3 DNA reads TGTGCCAGCAGTGTTATGACCGGGACAGGATTTTCACCCCTCCACTTT.

This clone was seen a single time. This sequence joins TRBV2 and TRBJ1-1, with a possible D match to TRBD1 (5 bases). In germline, CDR1 is SNHLY, CDR2 FYNNEI. The V end lost 9 bases, the J end lost 1 base, and 15 bases lay between the germline ends. The CDR3 runs 14 residues. The CDR3, as DNA: TGTGCCAGGGAAGAACAGGAGGGGAACACTGAAGCTTTCTTT. Translation gives CAREEQEGNTEAFF. Full variable domain (outside the CDR3, taken from reference TRBV2 and TRBJ1-1): EPEVTQTPSHQVTQMGQEVILRCVPISNHLYFYWYRQILGQKVEFLVSFYNNEISEKSEIFDDQFSVERPDGSNFTLKIRSTKLEDSAMYFCAREEQEGNTEAFFGQGTRLTVV.

This chain connects TRBV6-6 to TRBJ1-6; TRBD1 matches at 8 bases. CDR1 MNHNY and CDR2 SVGAGI come from the germline V gene (reference sequence). The ends lost 10 bases at V and 5 bases at J; junction bases unmatched: 7. This CDR3 contains 14 residues. CDR3 residues: CANGQGRHNSPLHF. CDR3 nucleotide sequence: TGTGCCAACGGACAGGGCCGACATAATTCACCCCTCCACTTT.

This sequence joins TRBV27 and TRBJ2-1, with 8 positions matching TRBD2. With V trimmed by 3 bases and J by 0 bases, 7 bases remained unmatched. The germline V gene encodes CDR1 MNHEY and CDR2 SMNVEV (reference sequence). The CDR3 is made up of 17 amino acids. The CDR3 DNA sequence: TGTGCCAGCAGTTTGAGAACTAGCGGAAGCTCCTACAATGAGCAGTTCTTC. Translation: CASSLRTSGSSYNEQFF.

The chain combines TRBV6-5 with TRBJ1-4; D remains ambiguous. This CDR3 has 15 amino acids. With 8 bases removed from V and 7 bases from J, the gap between germline ends came to 20 bases. Germline V gene data show CDR1 as MNHEY and CDR2 as SVGAGI. CDR3 loop: CASYPSGERGEKLFF. CDR3 coding DNA: TGTGCCAGCTACCCTTCCGGGGAGAGAGGTGAAAAACTGTTTTTT.

The chain uses TRBV25-1 and TRBJ2-1; D gene unclear. This CDR3 contains 11 residues. V was clipped by 5 bases and J by 7 bases, with 6 bases between them. Germline V CDR1 and CDR2: MGHDK, SYGVNS. The CDR3 nucleotides are TGTGCCAGCAGTCCGAGTAATGAGCAGTTCTTC. This encodes CASSPSNEQFF.

The V call is TRBV6-5, the J call TRBJ2-1; 8 bases line up with TRBD1. Germline V gene lookup returns CDR1 MNHEY and CDR2 SVGAGI. This CDR3 spans 15 amino acids. V shed 1 base, J shed 7 bases, and the junction held 6 bases outside the gene matches. The CDR3 DNA reads TGTGCCAGCAGTTACTTCCAGGGGGCGCATAATGAGCAGTTCTTC. It specifies CASSYFQGAHNEQFF.

The chain carries TRBV7-9 and TRBJ1-1, with unresolved D. Germline V CDR1 and CDR2: SEHNR, FQNEAQ (reference sequence). Trimming shortened V by 4 bases and J by 3 bases, and 15 bases separated the two germline ends. The CDR3 length is 15 residues. Here the CDR3 reads CASSSAGRGDTEAFF. The CDR3 region has the DNA TGTGCCAGCAGCTCTGCCGGCAGAGGAGACACTGAAGCTTTCTTT. The variable domain in full, completed from reference TRBV7-9 and TRBJ1-1, reads DTGVSQNPRHKITKRGQNVTFRCDPISEHNRLYWYRQTLGQGPEFLTYFQNEAQLEKSRLLSDRFSAERPKGSFSTLEIQRTEQGDSAMYLCASSSAGRGDTEAFFGQGTRLTVV.

The chain's CDR3 is CASSPGGIISGYTF. CDR3 DNA: TGTGCCAGCAGCCCGGGGGGGATCATTTCGGGCTACACCTTC. The chain links TRBV5-8 to TRBJ1-2; a weak D match, TRBD1 (5 bases). The CDR3 spans 14 residues. V was clipped by 4 bases and J by 8 bases, with 18 bases between them. The germline CDR1 and CDR2 sequences are SGHTS and YDEGEE.

The chain recombines TRBV10-3 with TRBJ1-2; TRBD1 is a possible D gene (5 bases). The CDR3 is 13 residues long. Per the germline V gene, CDR1 is ENHRY and CDR2 is SYGVKD. The ends were cut back, 2 bases at V and 7 bases at J, with 11 bases in the middle. CDR3 amino acids: CAISELSGPGYTF. CDR3 bases: TGTGCCATCAGTGAGCTTTCAGGGCCTGGCTACACCTTC.

This clone was observed a few times. DNA of the CDR3: TGCAGCGTTGATGGTCTAGGTCTAGCGGTCTCCTACAATGAGCAGTTCTTC. Amino acid sequence: CSVDGLGLAVSYNEQFF. This sequence joins TRBV29-1 and TRBJ2-1, with 7 bases matching TRBD2. The CDR3 covers 17 residues. Germline loops: CDR1 SQVTM, CDR2 ANQGSEA. V shed 3 bases and J 0 bases; nucleotides not matched to a gene: 11.

The chain recombines TRBV29-1 with TRBJ1-2, with D perhaps matching TRBD1 (5 bases). The CDR3 is 12 residues long. V lost 4 bases and J 6 bases, leaving 12 bases between the germline ends. From germline, CDR1 is SQVTM and CDR2 ANQGSEA. The CDR3 protein is CSVAGTTDGYTF. The CDR3 nucleotides are TGCAGCGTTGCCGGGACTACAGATGGCTACACCTTC.